Listed below are T cell receptor beta chains from one sample, sequenced in a study of shared clonotypes between healthy human individuals. The method was immunoSEQ multiplex PCR; TCRdb's version includes in-frame clones alone and lacks a portion of them. The sample has fewer than 1.8 million clones, roughly 98.5% seen once. The specimen was naive CD4+ T cells sorted from blood. The receptors shown here come from a man aged 25 to 45 in good health. Both conserved end residues are part of each CDR3. A D gene is named only where the DNA matches it firmly. Rows may omit the clone size; those that give it use once, few, many or a size class.

j_call v_call d_call clone_size cdr3_nt cdr3_aa
TRBJ1-2 TRBV6-1 TRBD1 NA TGTGCCAGCAGCCCGGGACAGATTTTTGGCTACACCTTC CASSPGQIFGYTF
TRBJ2-3 TRBV10-3 TRBD1 NA TGTGCCATCAGTGAGCCGGACAGGAGCACAGATACGCAGTATTTT CAISEPDRSTDTQYF
TRBJ2-7 TRBV5-1 NA NA TGCGCCAGCAGCTTGGCATCGGGACCCTCCTACGAGCAGTACTTC CASSLASGPSYEQYF
TRBJ1-1 TRBV5-1 NA once TGCGCCAGCAGCTTGGAGCGGGGTAAGAACACTGAAGCTTTCTTT CASSLERGKNTEAFF
TRBJ2-1 TRBV28 NA NA TGTGCCAGCAAAAGGGCGGGAAACTCCTACAATGAGCAGTTCTTC CASKRAGNSYNEQFF
TRBJ1-1 TRBV10-3 TRBD1 NA TGTGCCATCAGGAATACAGGGGAATCGGAAGCTTTCTTT CAIRNTGESEAFF
TRBJ2-2 TRBV9 TRBD2 NA TGTGCCAGCAGCGTTGGTTCCCCGAGCGGGAGGGAGAGAAAAGTGAACACCGGGGAGCTGTTTTTT CASSVGSPSGRERKVNTGELFF
TRBJ1-1 TRBV18 TRBD1 once TGTGCCAGCTCACTCCGGACAGGGCGGGGTAACACTGAAGCTTTCTTT CASSLRTGRGNTEAFF
TRBJ2-7 TRBV9 TRBD2 NA TGTGCCAGCAGCTTCAGACTAGCGGGCTACGAGCAGTACTTC CASSFRLAGYEQYF
TRBJ1-4 TRBV7-9 NA NA TGTGCCAGCAGCTTCTCTGGTGAAAAACTGTTTTTT CASSFSGEKLFF
TRBJ2-1 TRBV5-1 NA NA TGCGCCAGCAGCTTGGTGGCAGGCTCCTACAATGAGCAGTTCTTC CASSLVAGSYNEQFF
TRBJ1-1 TRBV6-4 NA once TGTGCCAGCAGGGAAAGTGGGAGCACTGAAGCTTTCTTT CASRESGSTEAFF
TRBJ2-5 TRBV10-2 TRBD2 NA TGCGCCAGCAATTACGTGTCGCGGGAGGAGACCCAGTACTTC CASNYVSREETQYF
TRBJ1-2 TRBV5-1 NA NA TGCGCCAGCAGCTTGTCCTCGGCCCGAGCTAACTATGGCTACACCTTC CASSLSSARANYGYTF
TRBJ2-7 TRBV28 TRBD1 NA TGTGCCACCCGCCGGGACAGCGTGGGCGAGCAGTACTTC CATRRDSVGEQYF
TRBJ2-1 TRBV5-1 NA NA TGCGCCAGCAGCTTGTTGGGGGCCGGGGTCTACAATGAGCAGTTCTTC CASSLLGAGVYNEQFF
TRBJ2-2 TRBV5-1 TRBD2 NA TGCGCCAGCAGCACCGGACTAGCGGGAGGTACCGGGGAGCTGTTTTTT CASSTGLAGGTGELFF
TRBJ1-5 TRBV7-9 NA NA TGTGCCAGCAGCTTAGAGACGGGAAATCAGCCCCAGCATTTT CASSLETGNQPQHF
TRBJ1-5 TRBV4-1 NA NA TGCGCCAGCAGCCAAGATACGAGGGGCAGGCAGCCCCAGCATTTT CASSQDTRGRQPQHF
TRBJ1-3 TRBV9 NA NA TGTGCCAGCAGCGTAGTAGGGTCTTCTGGCTCTGGAAACACCATATATTTT CASSVVGSSGSGNTIYF
TRBJ2-5 TRBV19 TRBD1 NA TGTGCCAGCTACGGGACAGGGGGACAGACCCAGTACTTC CASYGTGGQTQYF
TRBJ1-1 TRBV5-1 NA NA TGCGCCAGCAGCTCAAGGATGAGAGACACTGAAGCTTTCTTT CASSSRMRDTEAFF
TRBJ2-5 TRBV27 NA NA TGTGCCAGCAGTAAAAGGTACCAAGAGACCCAGTACTTC CASSKRYQETQYF
TRBJ1-2 TRBV7-2 TRBD1 NA TGTGCCAGCAGCCTGGACAGGGTATGGTATGGCTACACCTTC CASSLDRVWYGYTF
TRBJ2-7 TRBV18 NA NA TGTGCCAGCTCATCGATAGCCGGGACAACCAGCTCCTACGAGCAGTACTTC CASSSIAGTTSSYEQYF
TRBJ2-5 TRBV7-2 NA NA TGTGCCAGCAGCCCTAACCGGGTCTCAGGGGAGACCCAGTACTTC CASSPNRVSGETQYF
TRBJ2-6 TRBV2 TRBD1 once TGTGCCAGCATCACAGGGGGCTCGGGGGCCAACGTCCTGACTTTC CASITGGSGANVLTF
TRBJ2-3 TRBV30 TRBD2 NA TGTGCCTGTTACAAGCGGGACAGCACAGATACGCAGTATTTT CACYKRDSTDTQYF
TRBJ2-2 TRBV19 TRBD2 NA TGTGCCAGTAGGGGAAGGCCTAGCGGCACCGGGGAGCTGTTTTTT CASRGRPSGTGELFF
TRBJ2-3 TRBV7-7 TRBD1 NA TGTGCCAGCAGCCAGGGGGACACAGATACGCAGTATTTT CASSQGDTDTQYF
TRBJ2-1 TRBV19 NA NA TGTGCCAGTAGTATAGGTTCCCTAGGGGATGAGCAGTTCTTC CASSIGSLGDEQFF
TRBJ2-1 TRBV5-1 TRBD2 once TGCGCCAGCAGCTTAGAGGGGAGGGATGAGCAGTTCTTC CASSLEGRDEQFF
TRBJ2-1 TRBV18 NA NA TGTGCCAGCTCACCACAGGCTGAATCGGGTACAGGTGAGCAGTTCTTC CASSPQAESGTGEQFF
TRBJ2-3 TRBV7-6 TRBD2 NA TGTGCCAGCAGCTTAGGTACGGGAGGTGGCACAGATACGCAGTATTTT CASSLGTGGGTDTQYF
TRBJ2-3 TRBV5-1 NA NA TGCGCCAGCAGCTTGGCTGTAGCGGCGATAGGAGATACGCAGTATTTT CASSLAVAAIGDTQYF
TRBJ2-6 TRBV29-1 NA NA TGCAGCGTTACCGCTGGGGCCAACGTCCTGACTTTC CSVTAGANVLTF
TRBJ2-7 TRBV10-2 TRBD2 NA TGCGCCAGCAGCCCGGGACTAGCGGGAGAGCAGTACTTC CASSPGLAGEQYF
TRBJ2-3 TRBV28 NA NA TGTGCCAGCAGTTTTAGAGATACGCAGTATTTT CASSFRDTQYF
TRBJ2-3 TRBV28 NA once TGTGCCAGCAGTGACCGTCCCGGCAGGAGCACAGATACGCAGTATTTT CASSDRPGRSTDTQYF
TRBJ2-7 TRBV19 NA NA TGTGCCAGTAGCAATAGGGGAACGTGGGACCCCTACGAGCAGTACTTC CASSNRGTWDPYEQYF
TRBJ1-5 TRBV10-3 NA NA TGTGCCATCAGTGAGTCGCAGCCTTATAGCAATCAGCCCCAGCATTTT CAISESQPYSNQPQHF
TRBJ1-2 TRBV5-1 NA NA TGCGCCAGCAGCCCCATGCGGGAAAACTATGGCTACACCTTC CASSPMRENYGYTF
TRBJ2-7 TRBV30 TRBD2 NA TGTGCCTGGAGTGCACTAGCGGGCCCCTACGAGCAGTACTTC CAWSALAGPYEQYF
TRBJ2-7 TRBV5-1 TRBD1 NA TGCGCCAGCAGCTCCGTCCCGAGGGACAGGGTAGCAGGCGAGCAGTACTTC CASSSVPRDRVAGEQYF